Listed below are T cell receptor beta chains from one sample, sequenced in a study of Graves' ophthalmopathy and Graves' hyperthyroidism. A single record per CDR3 protein comes from TCRdb applying MiXCR to the multiplex PCR reads. The data hold a few hundred thousand distinct CDR3 sequences, with under 45% observed a single time. Sequencing was carried out using peripheral blood or thyroid tissue (not recorded which). These receptors came from an adult man with Graves' hyperthyroidism. Each CDR3 is given with its conserved first and last residue. The order of the fields is D gene, J gene, clone size, V gene, CDR3 DNA, CDR3 protein. D genes are given only for firm matches. Clone size appears in some rows only: once, few, many, or a class for an expanded clone.

. | TRBJ1-5 | few | TRBV30 | TGTGCCTGGTCTTACAGGTATCAGCCCCAGCATTTT | CAWSYRYQPQHF
TRBD1 | TRBJ2-5 | . | TRBV15 | TGTGCCACCAGCAGGGACAGGGCGAAAGAGACCCAGTACTTC | CATSRDRAKETQYF
. | TRBJ2-7 | many | TRBV6-1 | TGTGCCGGGGCGGGACAGCCCGGATATTACGAGCAGTACTTC | CAGAGQPGYYEQYF
TRBD2 | TRBJ2-7 | . | TRBV19 | TGTGCCAGTATCGGGGCGGGGGAGCTGTACTTC | CASIGAGELYF
TRBD2 | TRBJ2-7 | many | TRBV5-1 | TGCGCCAGCAGGAAGAGCGGGAGTAATGGGGGCTCCTACGAGCAGTACTTC | CASRKSGSNGGSYEQYF
TRBD1 | TRBJ2-5 | . | TRBV2 | TGTGCCAGCAGTGAAACGCGGACAGGGACAGAGGAGACCCAGTACTTC | CASSETRTGTEETQYF
TRBD1 | TRBJ1-5 | few | TRBV2 | TGTGCCAGCAGTGGACAGGGCGATAGCAATCAGCCCCAGCATTTT | CASSGQGDSNQPQHF
. | TRBJ2-5 | few | TRBV5-1 | TGCGCCACCTCTAGGAACAGGGCCCCCGGAGAGACCCAGTACTTC | CATSRNRAPGETQYF
. | TRBJ1-1 | few | TRBV30 | TGTGCCTGGGACAGAGCTAAGAACACTGAAGCTTTCTTT | CAWDRAKNTEAFF
. | TRBJ1-2 | many | TRBV6-5 | TGTGCCAGCAGTCCGATGCGTGGGGGTGGCTACACCTTC | CASSPMRGGGYTF
TRBD1 | TRBJ2-1 | . | TRBV19 | TGTGCCAGTAGCATCACAGGGGGCTTGGATGAGCAGTTCTTC | CASSITGGLDEQFF
TRBD1 | TRBJ2-7 | . | TRBV25-1 | TGTGCCAGCAGTGAATATGGGGGACAGGGACCCTACGAGCAGTACTTC | CASSEYGGQGPYEQYF
TRBD1 | TRBJ1-5 | many | TRBV20-1 | TGCAGTGCTAAGGGACAGGGAAGCACTCAGCCCCAGCATTTT | CSAKGQGSTQPQHF
TRBD2 | TRBJ2-5 | few | TRBV6-5 | TGTGCCAGCCAGCGGGGGGGGGAGACCCAGTACTTC | CASQRGGETQYF
TRBD2 | TRBJ2-7 | many | TRBV20-1 | TGCAGTGCCTCCCAGGCTAGCGGGAGTGTAGGCGAGCAGTACTTC | CSASQASGSVGEQYF
. | TRBJ2-7 | many | TRBV6-6 | TGTGCCGTAGGATACGAGCAGTACTTC | CAVGYEQYF
. | TRBJ1-1 | many | TRBV7-3 | TGTGCCAGCAGTCTAGAGGGCGGATACGGTACTGAAGCTTTCTTT | CASSLEGGYGTEAFF
. | TRBJ1-1 | many | TRBV6-5 | TGTGCCAGCAGGCAAAACACTGAAGCTTTCTTT | CASRQNTEAFF
TRBD1 | TRBJ2-5 | many | TRBV19 | TGTGCCAGTAGCACCGGGACAGCACAAGAGACCCAGTACTTC | CASSTGTAQETQYF
TRBD1 | TRBJ1-2 | many | TRBV19 | TGTGCCAGTACCCCCGGGACAGGGGGCATCTATGGCTACACCTTC | CASTPGTGGIYGYTF
. | TRBJ2-2 | . | TRBV7-2 | TGTGCCAGCAGCTTAGCGGGAGTGGTGGAGCTGTTTTTT | CASSLAGVVELFF
TRBD1 | TRBJ1-2 | . | TRBV7-2 | TGTGCCAGCAGCTCAGACCCGACAGGGGCGAGGGTTAACTATGGCTACACCTTC | CASSSDPTGARVNYGYTF
. | TRBJ2-5 | once | TRBV13 | TGTGCCAGCAGCTCCGGGGGGCTTACAGAGATCCAGTACTTC | CASSSGGLTEIQYF
. | TRBJ1-1 | . | TRBV29-1 | TGCAGCTTGGCCGCCGGCACTGAAGCTTTCTTT | CSLAAGTEAFF
TRBD1 | TRBJ1-4 | few | TRBV4-1 | TGCGCCAGCAGCCAAGACGGGACAGGGGGCCTTGAAAAACTGTTTTTT | CASSQDGTGGLEKLFF
. | TRBJ2-2 | many | TRBV29-1 | TGCAGCGTTGAAGTCGGACCCGGGGCGAACACCGGGGAGCTGTTTTTT | CSVEVGPGANTGELFF
TRBD2 | TRBJ2-5 | many | TRBV5-1 | TGCGCCAGCAGCCATGGACTAGCGGGAGGAGAGAGGCAAGAGACCCAGTACTTC | CASSHGLAGGERQETQYF
. | TRBJ1-5 | many | TRBV4-1 | TGCGCCAGCAGCCAAGATCCCCAGGGAGCGAATCAGCCCCAGCATTTT | CASSQDPQGANQPQHF
TRBD1 | TRBJ2-7 | once | TRBV10-3 | TGTGCCATCAGTAAAGTACCGGGACAGGGCTACGAGCAGTACTTC | CAISKVPGQGYEQYF
. | TRBJ1-1 | many | TRBV12-3/TRBV12-4 | TGTGCCAGCAGTTCCTTGGGGCTGAACACTGAAGCTTTCTTT | CASSSLGLNTEAFF
. | TRBJ1-1 | many | TRBV19 | TGTGCCAGTAGTATACTAGGGAGTACGAACACTGAAGCTTTCTTT | CASSILGSTNTEAFF
TRBD1 | TRBJ2-7 | . | TRBV29-1 | TGCAGCGTTCCTGGGACAGTCGTCTACAATGAGCAGTACTTC | CSVPGTVVYNEQYF
. | TRBJ1-2 | . | TRBV7-9 | TGTGCCAGCAGCTGGGGTGGGCCCGAATCCTATGGCTACACCTTC | CASSWGGPESYGYTF
TRBD1 | TRBJ2-1 | few | TRBV7-9 | TGTGCCAGCAGCCGGGGACAGGGTGGCAATGAGCAGTTCTTC | CASSRGQGGNEQFF
TRBD1 | TRBJ1-2 | many | TRBV5-1 | TGCGCCAGCAGCTTGGGGCCTCGACAGGGAGGGAACTATGGCTACACCTTC | CASSLGPRQGGNYGYTF
. | TRBJ2-6 | many | TRBV7-9 | TGTGCCAGCAGCTTAGCGGCTGGGGCCAACGTCCTGACTTTC | CASSLAAGANVLTF
. | TRBJ2-3 | many | TRBV4-1 | TGCGCCAGCAGCCAAGTGGTGGGGGCGGAAGATACGCAGTATTTT | CASSQVVGAEDTQYF
. | TRBJ2-7 | few | TRBV2 | TGTGCCAGCTCACCCCAAATGCTGACCGGCTACGAGCAGTACTTC | CASSPQMLTGYEQYF
. | TRBJ1-1 | few | TRBV7-2 | TGTGCCAGCAGCTTAGGGTGGGGGGGCACTGAAGCTTTCTTT | CASSLGWGGTEAFF
. | TRBJ1-5 | many | TRBV19 | TGTGCCAGTAGTAAAGGGGTAAGGGGTCAGCCCCAGCATTTT | CASSKGVRGQPQHF
TRBD1 | TRBJ1-2 | . | TRBV7-8 | TGTGCCAGCAGCTTCCGGGACAGGGTCGGTTGGTATGGCTACACCTTC | CASSFRDRVGWYGYTF
TRBD1 | TRBJ1-6 | . | TRBV2 | TGTGCCAGCAGCCAAGAAGGCAGGGGGCAGTCACCCCTCCACTTT | CASSQEGRGQSPLHF
. | TRBJ2-3 | . | TRBV7-8 | TGTGCCAGCAGCCCCTGGGCAGGCACAGATACGCAGTATTTT | CASSPWAGTDTQYF
TRBD1 | TRBJ2-7 | few | TRBV6-5 | TGTGCCAGCGTTTCGGGACAGGGGGCTTATGGCGGAGAGCAGTACTTC | CASVSGQGAYGGEQYF
TRBD1 | TRBJ1-5 | . | TRBV10-3 | TGTGCCAGCAAGGGGACAGGGGGGTATCAGCCCCAGCATTTT | CASKGTGGYQPQHF
TRBD1 | TRBJ1-4 | . | TRBV15 | TGTGCCACCACCCAGGACAGGGGCTATGAAAAACTGTTTTTT | CATTQDRGYEKLFF
TRBD1 | TRBJ2-5 | . | TRBV7-2 | TGTGCCATCAGCCCCCTCCCAAGGGGGCCTGGGGAGACCCAGTACTTC | CAISPLPRGPGETQYF